This T cell receptor (beta chain) was obtained from a study of T cell repertoires in cytomegalovirus infection. Study-level information: Recently described HLA-C-restricted plus well-studied HLA-B-restricted CMV epitopes were used.

In this sample, this clonotype turned up many times. Its antigen is as yet unknown. TCRdb re-analysed the reads in MiXCR, keeping a single row per CDR3 protein. The sample lists 700,000 to 900,000 distinct CDR3 sequences; about 27% were seen once. The CDR3 spans 17 residues. V was pared by 0 bases and J by 0 bases, with 11 bases between. The starting material was cultured CD8+ T cells from PBMCs, obtained from culture after CMV antigen stimulation. The sequence was collected from a human donor in good health (CMV status not recorded). Some clones in this sample may be carry-over from other donors' samples. This rearrangement joins TRBV12-3 or TRBV12-4 to TRBJ2-2; the D is unclear. The CDR3 DNA is TGTGCCAGCAGTTTAGCGCCCGTGGGTACGAACACCGGGGAGCTGTTTTTT. It codes for CASSLAPVGTNTGELFF.